A single sample is the source of the 23 T cell receptor beta chains below, sequenced in a study of T cell repertoires in cytomegalovirus infection. TCRdb redid the calling of the reads with MiXCR, one entry per CDR3 protein. This sample carries hundreds of thousands of distinct CDR3 sequences, less than 20% of them seen once, and the ten largest clones take around 10%. Source material: PBMCs. The receptors come from a human donor in good health (CMV status not recorded). Some clones in this sample may be carry-over from other donors' samples.

In its sample, this clonotype was seen many times. V gene TRBV7-9 combines with J gene TRBJ1-6, with D perhaps TRBD1 (6 bases). Germline values: CDR1 SEHNR, CDR2 FQNEAQ (reference sequence). The CDR3 extends over 15 amino acids. The V and J ends lost 2 bases and 7 bases respectively, with 12 bases between them. CDR3 loop: CASSLPGANNSPLHF. The CDR3, as DNA: TGTGCCAGCAGCTTACCAGGGGCGAACAATTCACCCCTCCACTTT.

This clonotype has a count of ten or more. This chain links TRBV6-2 or TRBV6-3 with TRBJ2-7; D is perhaps TRBD2 (5 bases). V was trimmed by 5 bases and J by 4 bases, leaving 15 bases between them. Germline V gene lookup returns CDR1 MNHEY and CDR2 SVGEGT. This CDR3 is built from 14 residues. Here the CDR3 reads CASSVFAAVYEQYF. The CDR3 DNA sequence: TGTGCCAGCAGTGTATTCGCAGCGGTGTACGAGCAGTACTTC.

In its sample, this clonotype was seen many times. J is TRBJ2-3 and V is TRBV7-2, with D possibly called TRBD1 or TRBD2 (5 bases each). Germline V gene lookup returns CDR1 SGHTA and CDR2 FQGNSA. Trimming stripped 1 base from V and 13 bases from J, with 18 bases between. The CDR3 contains 14 residues. The CDR3 is CASSLERIGTTEYF. The DNA of the CDR3 is TGTGCCAGCAGCTTAGAACGGATTGGGACGACCGAGTATTTT. Supplemented by reference TRBV7-2 and TRBJ2-3, the full variable domain reads GAGVSQSPSNKVTEKGKDVELRCDPISGHTALYWYRQSLGQGLEFLIYFQGNSAPDKSGLPSDRFSAERTGGSVSTLTIQRTQQEDSAVYLCASSLERIGTTEYFGPGTRLTVL.

The chain links TRBV20-1 to TRBJ2-3; D unclear. The CDR3 consists of 16 residues. Trimming took 1 base from V and 0 from J, leaving 14 bases between them. Germline CDR1 and CDR2: DFQATT and SNEGSKA (reference sequence). CDR3 sequence: CSARVGPLSSTDTQYF. The CDR3 region has the DNA TGCAGTGCTAGAGTGGGTCCACTGAGCAGCACAGATACGCAGTATTTT.

The chain couples TRBV19 to TRBJ2-3; no clear D gene. Per the germline V gene, CDR1 is LNHDA and CDR2 is SQIVND (reference sequence). The CDR3 is 15 amino acids. With 8 bases removed from V and 0 bases from J, the gap between germline ends came to 15 bases. DNA of the CDR3: TGTGCCAGTTCGCGGACGCATACCAGCACAGATACGCAGTATTTT. It is translated as CASSRTHTSTDTQYF.

The V gene is TRBV7-9, the J gene TRBJ2-2; 10 nucleotides match TRBD1. The CDR3 loop spans 15 amino acids. Looked up from germline, CDR1 is SEHNR and CDR2 is FQNEAQ (reference sequence). The trim removed 5 bases at V and 3 bases at J, leaving 3 bases unmatched. CDR3 in DNA: TGTGCCAGCAGCACCGGACAGGGGGACACCGGGGAGCTGTTTTTT. Translating gives CASSTGQGDTGELFF.

This clonotype was found many times. The chain is built from TRBV29-1 and TRBJ2-5; tentative D call: TRBD1 (5 bases). Germline V lookup: CDR1 SQVTM, CDR2 ANQGSEA. The CDR3 totals 13 residues. The V end lost 7 bases, the J end lost 1 base, and 13 bases lay between the germline ends. Here the CDR3 reads CSAGRDSQETQYF. The CDR3, as DNA: TGCAGCGCCGGGCGAGACAGCCAAGAGACCCAGTACTTC.

This clonotype was found a few times. The V and J genes are TRBV2 and TRBJ2-1; 10 bases fit TRBD2. Germline-derived CDR1 and CDR2 are SNHLY and FYNNEI. This CDR3 has 14 residues. With V trimmed by 7 bases and J by 9 bases, 9 bases remained unmatched. The CDR3 DNA reads TGTGCCAGCAAGAAAGCTAGCGGGAGCCCTGAGCAGTTCTTC. Translation: CASKKASGSPEQFF.

J is TRBJ2-7 and V is TRBV6-2 or TRBV6-3; 11 bases are shared with TRBD2. V dropped 6 bases and J dropped 3; count of bases not matched to a gene: 19. Germline CDR1 reads MNHEY; CDR2 reads SVGEGT. This CDR3 has 19 amino acids. The CDR3 here is CASRNNPNRLAGTDYEQYF. The DNA for the CDR3 is TGTGCCAGCAGGAATAACCCGAATAGACTAGCGGGAACAGACTACGAGCAGTACTTC.

The rearrangement uses TRBV15 and TRBJ2-7; no clear D. This CDR3 is built from 14 residues. Trimming took off 0 bases at V and 2 bases at J, with 8 bases between the two ends. Germline loops: CDR1 LNHNV, CDR2 YYDKDF (reference sequence). CDR3 sequence: CATSRDTQTYEQYF. The CDR3, as DNA: TGTGCCACCAGCAGAGATACCCAAACCTACGAGCAGTACTTC.

This clonotype was detected only a few times. The chain links TRBV10-3 to TRBJ2-3, with 7 bases that match TRBD1. CDR3 length: 14 residues. J was trimmed by 2 bases and V by 5 bases; bases with no gene match: 4. From germline, CDR1 is ENHRY and CDR2 SYGVKD. The CDR3 region is CAISSGTDTDTQYF. The CDR3 nucleotides are TGTGCCATCAGTTCCGGGACAGACACAGATACGCAGTATTTT.

In its sample, this clonotype was seen many times. The chain has TRBV7-2 and TRBJ1-3; TRBD1 matches at 7 bases. CDR1 is SGHTA and CDR2 is FQGNSA in the germline V gene. This CDR3 has 14 residues. V lost 5 bases and J lost 4; bases outside the gene matches: 5. The CDR3 protein is CASSPGTVGNTIYF. As DNA, the CDR3 is TGTGCCAGCAGCCCCGGGACAGTCGGAAACACCATATATTTT. The whole variable domain, filled in from reference TRBV7-2 and TRBJ1-3, reads GAGVSQSPSNKVTEKGKDVELRCDPISGHTALYWYRQSLGQGLEFLIYFQGNSAPDKSGLPSDRFSAERTGGSVSTLTIQRTQQEDSAVYLCASSPGTVGNTIYFGEGSWLTVV.

The table lists this clonotype with many counts. The rearrangement uses TRBV7-2 and TRBJ2-3, with 8 positions matching TRBD1. Germline assignment: CDR1 SGHTA and CDR2 FQGNSA. There are 14 residues in the CDR3. The junction had 7 bases not matched to a gene; V was cut back by 1 base and J by 10 bases. The CDR3 sequence: CASSLVQGASAQYF. The CDR3 DNA follows: TGTGCCAGCAGCTTAGTTCAGGGGGCCAGCGCGCAGTATTTT.

The rearrangement uses TRBV29-1 and TRBJ1-1; perhaps TRBD1 as D (6 bases). V dropped 6 bases and J dropped 2 bases, with 13 bases sitting between them. The germline V gene encodes CDR1 SQVTM and CDR2 ANQGSEA. The CDR3 loop spans 13 amino acids. The CDR3 bases are TGCAGCGTCTGGGCAGGGGATAACACTGAAGCTTTCTTT. This encodes CSVWAGDNTEAFF.

The chain couples TRBV7-4 to TRBJ1-1; no reliable D call. The CDR3 length is 15 residues. V shed 0 bases and J shed 4 bases, with 12 bases lying between them. Germline loops: CDR1 SGHVT, CDR2 SQSDAQ. The CDR3 nucleotides read TGTGCCAGCAGCTTAGCAGCGGGCGCCGGCACTGAAGCTTTCTTT. Residues: CASSLAAGAGTEAFF.

This clonotype was observed at least ten times. This rearrangement joins TRBV7-9 to TRBJ2-3, with D hard to call. Germline lookup yields CDR1 SEHNR and CDR2 FQNEAQ (reference sequence). V was trimmed by 2 bases and J by 14 bases, leaving 17 bases between them. The CDR3 consists of 13 residues. CDR3 amino acids: CASSLLTGATPYF. The CDR3 DNA follows: TGTGCCAGCAGCTTACTTACCGGCGCCACTCCGTATTTT.

This rearrangement joins TRBV19 to TRBJ1-5; weak D call: TRBD1 (6 bases). V lost 5 bases and J 5 bases, leaving 10 bases between the germline ends. Germline V gene sequence: CDR1 LNHDA, CDR2 SQIVND (reference sequence). CDR3 length equals 13 residues. The CDR3 here is CASSWTEDQPQHF. DNA of the CDR3: TGTGCCAGTAGTTGGACAGAGGATCAGCCCCAGCATTTT.

This clonotype was seen a few times. The chain combines TRBV19 with TRBJ2-3, with D uncertain. The CDR3 covers 13 residues. Germline CDR1 reads LNHDA; CDR2 reads SQIVND (reference sequence). With 8 bases removed from V and 4 bases from J, the gap between germline ends came to 13 bases. CDR3 coding DNA: TGTGCCAGTGGGCCGGGCGTCGCAGATACGCAGTATTTT. Translating gives CASGPGVADTQYF.

This clonotype was detected many times. The chain is built from TRBV7-2 and TRBJ2-7; the D is unclear. This CDR3 is 14 amino acids long. Trimming left V 1 base short and J 0 bases short, with 7 bases between. Germline CDR1 SGHTA, CDR2 FQGNSA. The CDR3 spells CASSLGGFSYEQYF. CDR3 nucleotide sequence: TGTGCCAGCAGCTTAGGTGGTTTCTCCTACGAGCAGTACTTC.

The rearrangement uses TRBV7-2 and TRBJ2-5; a weak D match, TRBD1 (5 bases). CDR3 length: 16 amino acids. V shed 2 bases and J shed 7 bases, with 20 bases lying between them. Looked up from germline, CDR1 is SGHTA and CDR2 is FQGNSA. CDR3 region: CASSLLGRSEKRTQYF. In DNA, the CDR3 is TGTGCCAGCAGCTTACTGGGGCGGAGCGAGAAACGGACCCAGTACTTC.

The chain links TRBV4-3 to TRBJ2-7; perhaps TRBD2 as D (5 bases). Trimming removed 1 base at V and 4 bases at J, with 20 bases between. The CDR3 consists of 17 residues. From germline, CDR1 is LGHNA and CDR2 YSLEER. The CDR3 bases are TGCGCCAGCAGCCAAGCTTACCAGCGGATGAGAGGGTACGAGCAGTACTTC. Translated, it gives CASSQAYQRMRGYEQYF.

This clonotype was recorded many times. The gene calls are TRBV7-2 and TRBJ2-5; D is unresolved. The CDR3 has 14 amino acids. Trimming stripped 5 bases from V and 1 base from J, with 11 bases between. CDR1 and CDR2 from the germline V gene are SGHTA and FQGNSA. CDR3 nucleotides: TGTGCCAGCAGCCTCATGGGGTCCCAAGAGACCCAGTACTTC. This translates into CASSLMGSQETQYF.

This clonotype was picked up many times. V gene TRBV5-1 combines with J gene TRBJ2-1, with a possible D match to TRBD2 (6 bases). The CDR3 spans 14 residues. The V end lost 4 bases, the J end lost 4 bases, and 12 bases lay between the germline ends. The germline V gene has CDR1 SGHRS and CDR2 YFSETQ. CDR3 bases: TGCGCCAGCAGCCCCGGGGACTCTTACAATGAGCAGTTCTTC. Translation gives CASSPGDSYNEQFF.